These T cell receptor beta chains were read from a single sample in a study of T cells in Graves' hyperthyroidism and ophthalmopathy. A single record per CDR3 protein comes from TCRdb applying MiXCR to the multiplex PCR reads. The data hold roughly 280,000 distinct CDR3 sequences, with approximately 17% observed a single time. Source material: blood. Receptor source: a woman aged 60-75 years with Graves' ophthalmopathy. CDR3s include the opening cysteine and the closing phenylalanine or tryptophan. A D gene is named only where the DNA matches it firmly. Clone size appears in some rows only: once, few, many, or a class for an expanded clone.

j_gene: TRBJ1-2; d_gene: -; abundance: -; v_gene: TRBV4-2; CDR3aa: CASSQEGNSNYGHTF; CDR3nt: TGTGCTAGCAGCCAAGAAGGGAATTCTAACTATGGCCACACCTTC
j_gene: TRBJ2-7; d_gene: TRBD2; abundance: many; v_gene: TRBV28; CDR3aa: CASRTGTSGTYEQYF; CDR3nt: TGTGCCAGCAGAACCGGGACTAGCGGGACCTACGAGCAGTACTTC
j_gene: TRBJ2-7; d_gene: -; abundance: many; v_gene: TRBV3-1; CDR3aa: CASSQDWGSEQYF; CDR3nt: TGTGCCAGCAGCCAAGATTGGGGGTCCGAGCAGTACTTC
j_gene: TRBJ1-1; d_gene: -; abundance: many; v_gene: TRBV9; CDR3aa: CASSVTPDMNTEAFF; CDR3nt: TGTGCCAGCAGCGTAACCCCGGACATGAACACTGAAGCTTTCTTT
j_gene: TRBJ2-2; d_gene: TRBD1; abundance: -; v_gene: TRBV9; CDR3aa: CASTSGTGNTGELFF; CDR3nt: TGTGCCAGCACCTCCGGGACAGGGAACACCGGGGAGCTGTTTTTT
j_gene: TRBJ1-2; d_gene: -; abundance: many; v_gene: TRBV3-1; CDR3aa: CASSQEDGDYGYTF; CDR3nt: TGTGCCAGCAGCCAGGAGGACGGGGACTATGGCTACACCTTC
j_gene: TRBJ1-1; d_gene: -; abundance: -; v_gene: TRBV6-1; CDR3aa: CASRDSGAREAFF; CDR3nt: TGTGCCAGCAGAGACTCAGGGGCGAGGGAAGCTTTCTTT
j_gene: TRBJ2-1; d_gene: TRBD1; abundance: -; v_gene: TRBV6-2/TRBV6-3; CDR3aa: CASSYSPTGLSYNEQFF; CDR3nt: TGTGCCAGCAGTTACTCACCGACAGGGCTCTCCTACAATGAGCAGTTCTTC
j_gene: TRBJ2-7; d_gene: TRBD2; abundance: many; v_gene: TRBV7-2; CDR3aa: CASSRTGGVGYEQYF; CDR3nt: TGTGCCAGCAGCCGCACGGGGGGGGTGGGCTACGAGCAGTACTTC
j_gene: TRBJ1-1; d_gene: -; abundance: many; v_gene: TRBV27; CDR3aa: CASMGNFGTEAFF; CDR3nt: TGTGCCAGCATGGGGAATTTTGGGACTGAAGCTTTCTTT
j_gene: TRBJ2-1; d_gene: TRBD2; abundance: -; v_gene: TRBV24-1; CDR3aa: CATSDFTSGNYNEQFF; CDR3nt: TGTGCCACCAGTGATTTTACTAGCGGGAATTACAATGAGCAGTTCTTC
j_gene: TRBJ2-5; d_gene: -; abundance: few; v_gene: TRBV19; CDR3aa: CASSIGPGDRRGETQYF; CDR3nt: TGTGCCAGTAGTATAGGTCCGGGGGATCGGCGAGGGGAGACCCAGTACTTC
j_gene: TRBJ2-7; d_gene: -; abundance: many; v_gene: TRBV7-9; CDR3aa: CASSLGGSSYHSYEQYF; CDR3nt: TGTGCCAGCAGCTTAGGTGGCTCAAGTTATCACTCCTACGAGCAGTACTTC
j_gene: TRBJ1-1; d_gene: -; abundance: many; v_gene: TRBV5-1; CDR3aa: CASSSRAGQNTEAFF; CDR3nt: TGCGCCAGCAGCTCTAGGGCGGGACAAAACACTGAAGCTTTCTTT
j_gene: TRBJ1-2; d_gene: -; abundance: few; v_gene: TRBV13; CDR3aa: CASSLFTDFNYGYTF; CDR3nt: TGTGCCAGCAGCTTGTTTACGGATTTTAACTATGGCTACACCTTC
j_gene: TRBJ2-7; d_gene: -; abundance: -; v_gene: TRBV4-1; CDR3aa: CASSQRSVSGEEQYF; CDR3nt: TGCGCCAGCAGCCAGCGAAGTGTAAGTGGGGAAGAGCAGTACTTC
j_gene: TRBJ2-1; d_gene: -; abundance: many; v_gene: TRBV9; CDR3aa: CASSVEPSLYNEQFF; CDR3nt: TGTGCCAGCAGCGTAGAGCCTAGCTTGTACAATGAGCAGTTCTTC
j_gene: TRBJ1-1; d_gene: -; abundance: many; v_gene: TRBV5-1; CDR3aa: CASSLAGVGLNTEAFF; CDR3nt: TGCGCCAGCAGCTTGGCAGGGGTAGGCCTGAACACTGAAGCTTTCTTT
j_gene: TRBJ1-2; d_gene: TRBD1; abundance: few; v_gene: TRBV5-1; CDR3aa: CASSTSEGGADYGYTF; CDR3nt: TGCGCCAGCAGCACATCGGAAGGGGGCGCCGACTATGGCTACACCTTC
j_gene: TRBJ2-7; d_gene: -; abundance: few; v_gene: TRBV7-2; CDR3aa: CAWRTAGERYSYEQYF; CDR3nt: TGTGCCTGGAGAACCGCAGGGGAGCGGTACTCCTACGAGCAGTACTTC
j_gene: TRBJ2-2; d_gene: TRBD1; abundance: -; v_gene: TRBV7-8; CDR3aa: CASSQGTGLSGELFF; CDR3nt: TGTGCCAGCAGCCAAGGGACAGGGCTATCCGGGGAGCTGTTTTTT
j_gene: TRBJ2-1; d_gene: -; abundance: many; v_gene: TRBV20-1; CDR3aa: CSAHSGYYNEQFF; CDR3nt: TGCAGTGCTCATAGCGGATACTACAATGAGCAGTTCTTC
j_gene: TRBJ1-1; d_gene: -; abundance: many; v_gene: TRBV5-1; CDR3aa: CASSLEGVLDTEAFF; CDR3nt: TGCGCCAGCAGCTTGGAAGGTGTGTTGGACACTGAAGCTTTCTTT
j_gene: TRBJ2-1; d_gene: -; abundance: many; v_gene: TRBV28; CDR3aa: CASQDTTYNEQFF; CDR3nt: TGTGCCAGCCAGGACACCACCTACAATGAGCAGTTCTTC
j_gene: TRBJ1-4; d_gene: -; abundance: -; v_gene: TRBV19; CDR3aa: CASKRAFGTNEKLFF; CDR3nt: TGTGCCAGTAAGAGGGCGTTCGGGACTAATGAAAAACTGTTTTTT
j_gene: TRBJ1-4; d_gene: -; abundance: few; v_gene: TRBV29-1; CDR3aa: CSVGWGWGEKLFF; CDR3nt: TGCAGCGTTGGGTGGGGCTGGGGTGAAAAACTGTTTTTT
j_gene: TRBJ1-1; d_gene: -; abundance: many; v_gene: TRBV6-2/TRBV6-3; CDR3aa: CASSYGQLKRAEAFF; CDR3nt: TGTGCCAGCAGTTACGGCCAACTCAAACGAGCCGAAGCTTTCTTT
j_gene: TRBJ2-3; d_gene: TRBD2; abundance: many; v_gene: TRBV27; CDR3aa: CASSAPGTTSRTDTQYF; CDR3nt: TGTGCCAGCAGTGCACCCGGGACTACAAGTCGCACAGATACGCAGTATTTT
j_gene: TRBJ2-1; d_gene: TRBD1; abundance: many; v_gene: TRBV10-3; CDR3aa: CAISESWTGSAEQFF; CDR3nt: TGTGCCATCAGTGAGTCTTGGACAGGGTCCGCTGAGCAGTTCTTC
j_gene: TRBJ2-3; d_gene: -; abundance: -; v_gene: TRBV11-3; CDR3aa: CASSRGAAVDTQYF; CDR3nt: TGTGCCAGCAGCCGGGGGGCGGCCGTTGATACGCAGTATTTT
j_gene: TRBJ1-1; d_gene: TRBD1; abundance: many; v_gene: TRBV2; CDR3aa: CASSEGAIAEAFF; CDR3nt: TGTGCCAGCAGCGAGGGGGCGATCGCTGAAGCTTTCTTT
j_gene: TRBJ1-2; d_gene: -; abundance: few; v_gene: TRBV5-1; CDR3aa: CASSFVGTSNYGYTF; CDR3nt: TGCGCCAGCAGCTTTGTTGGGACAAGTAACTATGGCTACACCTTC
j_gene: TRBJ1-1; d_gene: -; abundance: many; v_gene: TRBV15; CDR3aa: CATSIEQTNTEAFF; CDR3nt: TGTGCCACCAGCATAGAGCAGACGAACACTGAAGCTTTCTTT
j_gene: TRBJ2-6; d_gene: -; abundance: -; v_gene: TRBV9; CDR3aa: CASSVRSTGANVLTF; CDR3nt: TGTGCCAGCAGCGTTCGGTCCACTGGGGCCAACGTCCTGACTTTC
j_gene: TRBJ1-1; d_gene: -; abundance: many; v_gene: TRBV18; CDR3aa: CASSPRLGGVQGTEAFF; CDR3nt: TGTGCCAGCTCACCACGTTTAGGGGGGGTTCAAGGCACTGAAGCTTTCTTT
j_gene: TRBJ2-4; d_gene: TRBD2; abundance: many; v_gene: TRBV7-2; CDR3aa: CASSSPVGGPAKNIQYF; CDR3nt: TGTGCCAGCAGCTCGCCCGTGGGAGGGCCGGCCAAAAACATTCAGTACTTC
j_gene: TRBJ1-5; d_gene: -; abundance: -; v_gene: TRBV28; CDR3aa: CASRTASNRPQHF; CDR3nt: TGTGCCAGCAGGACAGCTTCCAATCGGCCCCAGCATTTT
j_gene: TRBJ2-6; d_gene: TRBD2; abundance: few; v_gene: TRBV20-1; CDR3aa: CSARVWLAGEPGANVLTF; CDR3nt: TGCAGTGCTAGAGTGTGGCTAGCGGGAGAACCGGGGGCCAACGTCCTGACTTTC
j_gene: TRBJ2-2; d_gene: -; abundance: -; v_gene: TRBV14; CDR3aa: CASSRIVAANTGELFF; CDR3nt: TGTGCCAGCAGCCGGATCGTCGCAGCGAACACCGGGGAGCTGTTTTTT
j_gene: TRBJ2-1; d_gene: TRBD2; abundance: many; v_gene: TRBV4-1; CDR3aa: CASSARLAGVDEQFF; CDR3nt: TGCGCCAGCAGCGCGCGACTAGCGGGAGTTGATGAGCAGTTCTTC
j_gene: TRBJ2-2; d_gene: -; abundance: many; v_gene: TRBV7-2; CDR3aa: CASSFDIGELFF; CDR3nt: TGTGCCAGCAGCTTTGACATCGGGGAGCTGTTTTTT
j_gene: TRBJ2-3; d_gene: TRBD2; abundance: -; v_gene: TRBV20-1; CDR3aa: CSATPRTSGDTQYF; CDR3nt: TGCAGTGCTACTCCGAGGACTAGCGGAGATACGCAGTATTTT
j_gene: TRBJ1-3; d_gene: TRBD1; abundance: few; v_gene: TRBV5-1; CDR3aa: CASSMDRGIGNTIYF; CDR3nt: TGCGCCAGCAGCATGGACAGGGGGATTGGAAACACCATATATTTT
j_gene: TRBJ2-5; d_gene: -; abundance: many; v_gene: TRBV12-3/TRBV12-4; CDR3aa: CASSVSAGVGETQYF; CDR3nt: TGTGCCAGCTCAGTTTCCGCCGGGGTTGGAGAGACCCAGTACTTC
j_gene: TRBJ2-1; d_gene: -; abundance: -; v_gene: TRBV5-1; CDR3aa: CASSSFGDKYYNEQFF; CDR3nt: TGCGCCAGCAGTAGTTTCGGGGACAAGTACTACAATGAGCAGTTCTTC
j_gene: TRBJ1-5; d_gene: -; abundance: -; v_gene: TRBV5-8; CDR3aa: CASSLGVGRNQPQHF; CDR3nt: TGTGCCAGCAGCTTGGGCGTAGGCCGCAATCAGCCCCAGCATTTT
j_gene: TRBJ2-3; d_gene: TRBD1; abundance: once; v_gene: TRBV4-2; CDR3aa: CASSQSMTGGRQYF; CDR3nt: TGTGCCAGCAGCCAGAGTATGACAGGGGGTCGGCAGTATTTT
j_gene: TRBJ1-1; d_gene: TRBD1; abundance: -; v_gene: TRBV15; CDR3aa: CATSRDRGHTEAFF; CDR3nt: TGTGCCACCAGCAGAGACAGGGGGCACACTGAAGCTTTCTTT
j_gene: TRBJ1-2; d_gene: TRBD1; abundance: few; v_gene: TRBV4-1; CDR3aa: CASSQPGTGGGYTF; CDR3nt: TGCGCCAGCAGCCAACCCGGGACAGGTGGTGGCTACACCTTC
j_gene: TRBJ2-3; d_gene: TRBD2; abundance: many; v_gene: TRBV5-1; CDR3aa: CAGRLAGESTDTQYF; CDR3nt: TGCGCCGGACGACTGGCGGGGGAGAGCACAGATACGCAGTATTTT
j_gene: TRBJ1-2; d_gene: -; abundance: -; v_gene: TRBV12-3/TRBV12-4; CDR3aa: CASNLRGASGYTF; CDR3nt: TGTGCCAGCAACCTACGTGGCGCCAGTGGCTACACCTTC
j_gene: TRBJ2-6; d_gene: -; abundance: few; v_gene: TRBV2; CDR3aa: CASSDRAGANVLTF; CDR3nt: TGTGCCAGCAGTGATAGGGCCGGGGCCAACGTCCTGACTTTC
j_gene: TRBJ2-7; d_gene: TRBD2; abundance: many; v_gene: TRBV24-1; CDR3aa: CATSGPPAGGGRSSYEQYF; CDR3nt: TGTGCCACCAGTGGCCCACCCGCGGGTGGCGGGAGAAGTTCCTACGAGCAGTACTTC
j_gene: TRBJ2-1; d_gene: TRBD2; abundance: few; v_gene: TRBV5-6; CDR3aa: CASSIGLAGSGWQFF; CDR3nt: TGTGCCAGCAGCATCGGACTAGCGGGGTCCGGGTGGCAGTTCTTC
j_gene: TRBJ2-1; d_gene: TRBD2; abundance: -; v_gene: TRBV19; CDR3aa: CASSTRTSGGDEQFF; CDR3nt: TGTGCCAGTAGTACCCGGACTAGCGGGGGGGATGAGCAGTTCTTC
j_gene: TRBJ2-5; d_gene: TRBD1; abundance: -; v_gene: TRBV7-6; CDR3aa: CASSLVGGHQETQYF; CDR3nt: TGTGCCAGCAGCTTAGTAGGGGGCCACCAAGAGACCCAGTACTTC
j_gene: TRBJ1-1; d_gene: -; abundance: few; v_gene: TRBV5-4; CDR3aa: CASSSKTVYTEAFF; CDR3nt: TGTGCCAGCAGCTCAAAGACAGTCTACACTGAAGCTTTCTTT
j_gene: TRBJ1-1; d_gene: TRBD1; abundance: -; v_gene: TRBV6-1; CDR3aa: CASSPGQGNMNTEAFF; CDR3nt: TGTGCCAGCAGCCCGGGACAGGGAAACATGAACACTGAAGCTTTCTTT
j_gene: TRBJ1-1; d_gene: TRBD1; abundance: many; v_gene: TRBV6-1; CDR3aa: CASSADSGTGGTEAFF; CDR3nt: TGTGCCAGCAGTGCGGACTCCGGGACAGGGGGCACTGAAGCTTTCTTT